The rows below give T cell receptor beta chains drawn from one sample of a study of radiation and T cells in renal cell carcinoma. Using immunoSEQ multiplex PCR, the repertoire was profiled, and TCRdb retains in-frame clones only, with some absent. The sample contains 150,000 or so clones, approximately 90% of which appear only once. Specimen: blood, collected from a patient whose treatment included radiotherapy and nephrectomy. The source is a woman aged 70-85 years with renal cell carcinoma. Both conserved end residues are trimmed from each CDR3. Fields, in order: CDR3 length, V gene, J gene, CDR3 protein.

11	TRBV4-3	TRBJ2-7	ASSLQRSYEQY
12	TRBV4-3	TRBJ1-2	ASSQDLAVYGYT
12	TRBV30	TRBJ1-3	AWSVGGDRNTIY
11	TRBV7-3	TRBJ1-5	ASSVDIAQPQH
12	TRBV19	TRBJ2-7	ASTLSGTSYEQY
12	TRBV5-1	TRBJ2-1	ASSLNRGRNEQF
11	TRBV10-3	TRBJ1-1	AISGTANTEAF
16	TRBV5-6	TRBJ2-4	ASTRTSGGNLAKNIQY
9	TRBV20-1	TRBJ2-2	SARRGRELF
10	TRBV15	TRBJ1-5	ATSWGYQPQH
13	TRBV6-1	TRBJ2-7	ASSEPPPGSYEQY
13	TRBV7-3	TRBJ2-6	ASSPQISGANVLT
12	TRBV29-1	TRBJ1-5	SVPGTGGFQPQH
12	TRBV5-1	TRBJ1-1	ASSLSGGNTEAF
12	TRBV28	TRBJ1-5	ASSLSLGGGSQH
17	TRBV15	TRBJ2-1	ATSPRMSGGAKLHNEQF
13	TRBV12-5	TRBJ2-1	ASGLDGGSYNEQF
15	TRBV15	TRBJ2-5	ATSRGSGGTYQETQY
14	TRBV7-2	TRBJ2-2	ASSYSPRANTGELF
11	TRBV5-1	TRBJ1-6	ASSSDGDSPLH
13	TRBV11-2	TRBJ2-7	ASSSRVVGVSEQY
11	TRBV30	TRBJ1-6	AWIRARNSPLH
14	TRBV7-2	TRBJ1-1	ASSLESVGRGTEAF
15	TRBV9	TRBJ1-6	ASSELGSSSYNSPLH
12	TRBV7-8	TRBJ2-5	ASSHGGDEETQY
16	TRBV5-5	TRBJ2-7	ASSFRLAGGLGTYEQY
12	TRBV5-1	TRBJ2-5	ASSLARGGETQY
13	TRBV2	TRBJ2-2	ASTRLAGGTGELF
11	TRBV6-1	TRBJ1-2	ASSESGNYGYT
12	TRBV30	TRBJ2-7	AWSPKRDRTEQY
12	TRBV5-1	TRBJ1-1	ASSLASRGTEAF
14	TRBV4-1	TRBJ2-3	ASSPTSGGYTDTQY
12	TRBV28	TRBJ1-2	ASSLRQGGYGYT
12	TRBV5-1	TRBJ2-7	ASSHTTTTYEQY
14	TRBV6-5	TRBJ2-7	ASSYGAPGQGYEQY
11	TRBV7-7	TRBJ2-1	ASSLDRGNEQF
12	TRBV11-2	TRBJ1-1	ASSLDRPGTEAF
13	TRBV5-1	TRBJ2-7	ASSFGSTSSYEQY
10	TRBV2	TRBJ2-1	ASSDPAGGLF
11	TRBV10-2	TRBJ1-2	ASRLTGNYGYT
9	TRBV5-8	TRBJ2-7	ASSQGYEQY
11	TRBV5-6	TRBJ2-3	ASSFGGTDTQY
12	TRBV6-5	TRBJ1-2	ASSYGTDDYGYT
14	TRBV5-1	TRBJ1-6	ASSPTGQGNNSPLH
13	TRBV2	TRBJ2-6	ASSTRTSGANVLT
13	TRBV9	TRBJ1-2	ASSEGTGGYYGYT
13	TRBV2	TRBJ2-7	ASSPTGTGGNEQY
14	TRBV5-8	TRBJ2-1	ASSGRAGGLYNEQF